This TCR beta chain was documented in a study of T cell repertoires in cytomegalovirus infection. Study summary: Signatures in public TCR beta sequences pointed to both CMV infection and matching HLA type.

TCRdb processed the reads anew with MiXCR; each CDR3 protein has one entry. The sample lists approximately 910,000 distinct CDR3 sequences; under 40% were seen once. Germline-derived CDR1 and CDR2 are SSHAT and FNYEAQ (reference sequence). This CDR3 comprises 14 residues. This clonotype was detected a few times. The target antigen is unknown. One junction end disagrees with the germline gene, perhaps due to a read error. The sample in question was cultured CD8+ T cells from PBMCs, obtained from culture after CMV antigen stimulation. The origin of this receptor is a human donor in good health (CMV status not recorded). Some clones in this sample may be carry-over from other donors' samples. The chain is built from TRBV7-7 and TRBJ2-7; 7 positions match TRBD1. The CDR3 DNA is TGTGCTAGCAGCTACAGGGGTTCTGGCTACGAGCAGTACTTC. This encodes CASSYRGSGYEQYF.